The present T cell receptor (beta chain) was sequenced within a study of cytomegalovirus exposure and HLA in healthy donors (dated 2017 in TCRdb). With regard to the full study: An earlier analysis of several hundred of the donors reported approximately 270 Gb of sequence data and 117 million unique TCR beta sequences from about 200 million T cells. About 280 gigabases of sequencing data and around 85 million unique TCR sequences made up an early release that covered around 640 HLA-typed donors. Among the roughly 400 genotyped donors, roughly 80% belonged to the genetic ancestry cluster associated with self-reported Caucasian donors. The study aimed to test whether cataloging public T cell receptors could reveal signatures of past pathogen exposure. Using immunosequencing, the study profiled T cell repertoires from about 610 subjects and related those repertoires to cytomegalovirus serostatus. Besides the first cohort of 500 to 700 subjects, a separate validation cohort made up of roughly 120 different subjects was used. The study combined high-throughput TCR immunosequencing, statistical association of individual TCRs with disease status, and machine learning to predict cytomegalovirus infection status. A later analysis re-analyzed previously published TCR beta repertoires from roughly 600 donors and added high-resolution HLA genotyping to study TCR occurrence patterns. In the later analysis, no new phenotypic data were used to find candidate immune exposures; instead, reliance was placed on TCR beta sequences and their occurrence across donors. To decide whether each TCR beta V gene segment behaved as functional or pseudogenic, an earlier analysis of some 540 of the donors relied on high-throughput TCR beta sequencing. Donor age, sex, ethnicity and CMV serostatus were compiled alongside the repertoire data. In a later genetic analysis, genome-wide SNP genotypes for about 65% of the roughly 670 donors were used, and that subset was treated as a discovery cohort. All discovery cohort repertoires had been generated using a single sequencing platform. Both class I and class II loci were covered by HLA typing, at four-digit resolution. Typing coverage varied by locus: about 620-630 donors for A, B, C, DRB1 and DQB1; about 520 for DQA1; over 600 for DPA1; roughly 450 for DPB1. Roughly 5 DR-DQ haplotypes were handled as single units for association and clustering, since linkage in the cohort was strong. Across approximately 400 genotyped donors of the cohort, an average of approximately 240,000 unique TCR beta nucleotide sequences per donor were sequenced, and roughly 18% of those sequences were non-productive.

Library method: the immunoSEQ multiplex PCR assay. A mixture of 60 forward primers for TCR Vbeta segments and 13 reverse primers for TCR Jbeta segments was used in the multiplex PCR. The CDR3 region of rearranged TCR beta genes was amplified from genomic DNA by a multiplex PCR assay. On the Illumina HiSeq System, the amplified TCR beta libraries were sequenced as 87-base-pair reads. The source study handled its data this way. A later analysis tallied roughly 76 million unique TCR beta chains across the approximately 670 repertoires, and some 12 million of those chains were shared by two or more donors. To remove PCR and sequencing errors, raw reads were error-corrected and collapsed into unique sequences using a nearest-neighbor algorithm that merged closely related sequences. To assign V, D and J gene segments, CDR3 sequences were aligned to IMGT reference sequences. For a sequence to be retained, a match of at least six nucleotides to both a V gene segment and a J gene segment was required. A rearrangement counted as productive if the CDR3 had no stop codons and remained in frame with V and J, and every other rearrangement counted as non-productive. Following IMGT convention, CDR3 was defined as the stretch from the second conserved V-encoded cysteine up to the conserved J-encoded phenylalanine. The earlier analysis of about 620 of the donors excluded sequences that lacked an unambiguous match to a single V gene segment. In an earlier analysis of approximately 590 of the donors, a V segment was called functional when productive rearrangements were above 56.7%, and segregating when the standard deviation between donors exceeded 5%. A statistical classification framework was built to diagnose cytomegalovirus status from the catalog of TCR beta chain sequences. V and J gene assignment, in a later analysis, came from comparing TCR nucleotide sequences with IMGT/GENE-DB human TR gene sequences. The TCRdist pipeline was used in a later analysis to assign CDR3 sequences and most-parsimonious VDJ recombination scenarios. In a later analysis, every TCR beta chain was defined by the combination of its CDR3 amino acid sequence and its V-gene family, and reads without a unique V-gene family were dropped. As a way to deal with suspected cross-contamination and a sequencing artifact, a later analysis dropped 640 or so nucleotide sequences that were highly shared and had low generation probability. In a later analysis, a clonal expansion index was calculated for each public chain from normalized within-repertoire ranks of inferred template counts. A later analysis computed generation probabilities with a VDJ recombination model fitted to out-of-frame rearrangements, and checked the results against IGoR. A later analysis scored TCR-TCR, TCR-HLA and TCR-CMV co-occurrence with hypergeometric tests, applying a repertoire-size bias correction to TCR pairs. In a later analysis, false discovery rates were estimated by permuting HLA or CMV assignments 20 times. A later analysis grouped co-occurring TCRs with DBSCAN, adding TCRdist sequence similarity when clustering within HLA-allele-positive subsets. Repertoires with fewer than 30,000 or more than 120,000 public chains were left out of co-occurrence clustering, as were five repertoires with anomalous nucleotide sharing. TCRdb holds this immuneACCESS table with in-frame rearrangements only. Some clones are missing; in checked studies, unresolved V genes explain under half, and the rest has no known cause. V and J calls and clone size are as listed in that table; D and trimming were resolved from the DNA. The sample contains about 120,000 clones, less than 80% of them found a single time. Jointly, the top ten make up about 2% of the sample.

The cohort consisted of 666 healthy bone marrow donors. All cohort members were sampled while nominally healthy, although unrecorded immune exposures were likely present. The donor was CMV seronegative and was included in the group of under 450 seronegative cohort members. Each donor provided a peripheral blood sample, and peripheral blood mononuclear cells were used for TCR beta sequencing. Genomic DNA was extracted from the blood cell samples with the Qiagen DNeasy Blood Extraction Kit. The cysteine opens and the phenylalanine closes a CDR3 of 13 amino acids. The CDR3 DNA has 39 bases and is translated from base 1. V drops 1 base and J drops 6 bases, leaving 8 bases in between. CDR1 and CDR2 (LGHNA, YSLEER) derive from the germline V gene. This clone has more than one count but fewer than ten. Its cognate antigen has yet to be identified. No much larger clone exists at a distance of one base, and base qualities are not known.

Points the paper makes about the study in general: Several of the top co-occurrence clusters appeared to be linked to parvovirus B19, influenza, CMV and Epstein-Barr virus, according to a later analysis. Compared with equally common non-associated chains, HLA-associated TCR beta chains in a later analysis were more clonally expanded and had lower generation probabilities. A further reported finding was that TCR beta sequences accurately predicted the HLA-A and HLA-B alleles for most subjects in the first cohort. In the study, around 150 TCR beta chains were listed as associated with cytomegalovirus. When HLA alleles, especially DR and DQ, strongly co-occurred, attributing TCR associations to individual alleles was difficult. A few of the identified cytomegalovirus-associated TCR beta chains were confirmed in vitro to be specific for cytomegalovirus antigens. In a later analysis, most CMV-associated TCR beta chains were found to appear HLA-restricted, with HLA associations seemingly driven largely by CMV exposure. Cytomegalovirus status was reported to be diagnosed by the classifier with high specificity and sensitivity in both the original and validation cohorts. In a later genetic analysis, a missense DCLRE1C variant was associated with V-gene and J-gene trimming of TCR beta chains, and the association was replicated in an independent cohort. In a later analysis, the rate of TCR association differed among HLA loci, with DRB1 alleles having the most associated TCRs and HLA-C alleles having the fewest. In a later genetic analysis, fewer N-insertions in productive TCRs were reported among donors in an Asian-associated ancestry cluster than the approximately 670-donor mean. Sequencing depth was assumed to be roughly uniform across donors in the presence/absence analyses, though that assumption may not hold. For the cohort, immune exposure information was limited to CMV serostatus. Because HLA typing was unavailable for some donors at each locus, only the typed subset was used in association tests. Linkage disequilibrium might explain the correlated functional status among segregating V segments, but an unknown experimental factor could not be excluded. In this cohort, only TCR beta chains were sequenced, and detectable features were limited by the absence of alpha or paired-chain data. According to the authors, the approach could potentially be generalized to other disease states and immunological phenotypes. At a false discovery rate of 0.05, a later analysis linked some 18,000 TCR beta sequences to specific HLA alleles. In an earlier analysis of about 600 of the donors, most TCR beta V segments appeared in productive rearrangements about 87% or about 30% of the time, broadly matching IMGT annotations. The earlier analysis of 587 of the donors excluded 15 to 20 rarely observed V segments, including chromosome 9 orphons, because counts were too low. A group of highly shared sequence variants was considered likely to be a technical artifact of the sequencing pipeline. While some public TCRs were present in many individuals, most TCR sequences turned up only very rarely across donors. The 87-base-pair reads could not distinguish some IMGT-functional V segments, including TRBV6-2 and TRBV6-3, so those segments were excluded.

The clonotype comes from a woman aged 30 to 39 in good health and CMV-seronegative. This chain is built from TRBV4-3 and TRBJ2-3; the D gene remains uncertain. Specimen: PBMCs. This receptor carries the CDR3 CASSQGALDTQYF. The DNA is as follows: TGCGCCAGCAGCCAAGGAGCACTGGATACGCAGTATTTT.